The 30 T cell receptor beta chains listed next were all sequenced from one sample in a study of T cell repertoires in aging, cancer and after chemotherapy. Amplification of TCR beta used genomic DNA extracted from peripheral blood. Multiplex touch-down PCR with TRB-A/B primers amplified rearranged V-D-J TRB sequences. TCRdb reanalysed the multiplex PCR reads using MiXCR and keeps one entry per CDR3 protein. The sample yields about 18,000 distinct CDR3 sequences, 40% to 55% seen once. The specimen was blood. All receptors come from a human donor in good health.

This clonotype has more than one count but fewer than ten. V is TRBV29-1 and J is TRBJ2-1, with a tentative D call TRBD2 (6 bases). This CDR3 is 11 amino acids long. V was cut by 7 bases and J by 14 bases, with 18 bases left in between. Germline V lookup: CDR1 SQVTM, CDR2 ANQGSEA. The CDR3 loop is CSATLGGDEFF. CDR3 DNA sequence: TGCAGCGCCACCTTGGGAGGAGATGAGTTCTTC.

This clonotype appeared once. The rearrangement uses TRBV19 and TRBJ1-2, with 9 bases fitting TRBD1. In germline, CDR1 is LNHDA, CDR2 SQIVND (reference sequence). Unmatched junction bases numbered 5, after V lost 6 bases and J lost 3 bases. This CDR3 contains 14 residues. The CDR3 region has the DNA TGTGCCAGTAGAACGGGACAGGGATACTATGGCTACACCTTC. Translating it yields CASRTGQGYYGYTF.

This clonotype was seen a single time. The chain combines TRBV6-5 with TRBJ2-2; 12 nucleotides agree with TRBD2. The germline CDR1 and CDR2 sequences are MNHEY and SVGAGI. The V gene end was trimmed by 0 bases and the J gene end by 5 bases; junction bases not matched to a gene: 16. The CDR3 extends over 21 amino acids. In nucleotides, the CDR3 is TGTGCCAGCAGTTACTCGACGGTCTGGGCGACTAGCGGGAGAGGAACCGGGGAGCTGTTTTTT. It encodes CASSYSTVWATSGRGTGELFF.

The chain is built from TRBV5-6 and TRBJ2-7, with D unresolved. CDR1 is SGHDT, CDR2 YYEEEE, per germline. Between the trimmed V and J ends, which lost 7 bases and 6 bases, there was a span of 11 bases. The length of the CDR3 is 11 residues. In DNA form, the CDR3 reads TGTGCCAGCTCCGCGTTTTCCGAGCAGTACTTC. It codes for CASSAFSEQYF.

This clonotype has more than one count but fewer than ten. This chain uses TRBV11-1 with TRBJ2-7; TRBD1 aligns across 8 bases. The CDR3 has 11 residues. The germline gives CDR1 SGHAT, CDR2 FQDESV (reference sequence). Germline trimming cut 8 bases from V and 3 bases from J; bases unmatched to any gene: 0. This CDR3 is CASGQGYEQYF. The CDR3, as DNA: TGTGCCAGCGGACAGGGCTACGAGCAGTACTTC.

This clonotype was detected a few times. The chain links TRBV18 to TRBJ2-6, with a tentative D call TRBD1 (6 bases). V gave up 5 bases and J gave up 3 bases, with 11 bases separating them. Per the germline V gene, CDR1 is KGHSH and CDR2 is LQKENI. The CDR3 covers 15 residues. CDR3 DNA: TGTGCCAGCTCAGACACAGGGAGTGGGGCCAACGTCCTGACTTTC. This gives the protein CASSDTGSGANVLTF.

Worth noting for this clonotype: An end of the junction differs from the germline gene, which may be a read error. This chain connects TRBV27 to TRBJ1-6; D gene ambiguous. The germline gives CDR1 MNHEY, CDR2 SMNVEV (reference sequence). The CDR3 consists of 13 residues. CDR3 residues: CASSTDYISPLHF. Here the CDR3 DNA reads TGTGCCAGCAGTACGGACTATATTTCACCCCTCCACTTT.

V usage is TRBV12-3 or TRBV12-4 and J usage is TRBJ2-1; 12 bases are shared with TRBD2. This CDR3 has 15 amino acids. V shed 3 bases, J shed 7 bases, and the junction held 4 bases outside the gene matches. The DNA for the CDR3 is TGTGCCAGCAGTTTTTGGACTAGCGGGACTAATGAGCAGTTCTTC. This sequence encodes CASSFWTSGTNEQFF.

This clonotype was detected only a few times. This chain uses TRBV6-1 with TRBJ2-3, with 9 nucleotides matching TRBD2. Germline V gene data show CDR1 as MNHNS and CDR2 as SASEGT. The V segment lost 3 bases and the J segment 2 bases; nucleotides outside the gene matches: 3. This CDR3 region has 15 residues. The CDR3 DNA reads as TGTGCCAGCAGTGAGATAGCGGGAGCCACAGATACGCAGTATTTT. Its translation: CASSEIAGATDTQYF.

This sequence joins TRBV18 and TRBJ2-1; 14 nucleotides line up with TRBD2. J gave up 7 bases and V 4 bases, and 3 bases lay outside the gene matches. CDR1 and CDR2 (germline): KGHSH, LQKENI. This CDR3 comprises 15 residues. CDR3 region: CASSQGLAGVNEQFF. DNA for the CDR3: TGTGCCAGCTCACAGGGACTAGCGGGAGTAAATGAGCAGTTCTTC.

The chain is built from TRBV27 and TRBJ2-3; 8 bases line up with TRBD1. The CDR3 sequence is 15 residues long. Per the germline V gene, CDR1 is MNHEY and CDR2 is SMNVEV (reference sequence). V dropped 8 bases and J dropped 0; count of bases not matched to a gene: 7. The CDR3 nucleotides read TGTGCCAGCGGCCGACAGGGGCTGAGCACAGATACGCAGTATTTT. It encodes CASGRQGLSTDTQYF.

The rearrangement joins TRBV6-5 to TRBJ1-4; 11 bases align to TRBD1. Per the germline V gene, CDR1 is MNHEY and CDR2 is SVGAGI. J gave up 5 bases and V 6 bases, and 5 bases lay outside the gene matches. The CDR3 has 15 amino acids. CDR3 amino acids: CASSRGQGANEKLFF. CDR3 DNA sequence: TGTGCCAGCAGCCGTGGACAGGGGGCGAATGAAAAACTGTTTTTT.

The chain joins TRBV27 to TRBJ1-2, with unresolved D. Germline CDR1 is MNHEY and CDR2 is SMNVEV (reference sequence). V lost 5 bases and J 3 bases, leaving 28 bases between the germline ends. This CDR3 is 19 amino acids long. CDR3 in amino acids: CASSPYATAFFGGDYGYTF. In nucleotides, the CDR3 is TGTGCCAGCAGTCCGTACGCTACCGCCTTCTTCGGCGGGGACTATGGCTACACCTTC.

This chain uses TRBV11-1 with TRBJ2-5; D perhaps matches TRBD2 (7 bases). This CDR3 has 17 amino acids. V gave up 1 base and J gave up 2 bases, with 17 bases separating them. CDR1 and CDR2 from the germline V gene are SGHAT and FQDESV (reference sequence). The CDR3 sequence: CASSLVGAGVQQETQYF. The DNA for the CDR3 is TGTGCCAGCAGCTTAGTGGGGGCGGGAGTTCAACAAGAGACCCAGTACTTC.

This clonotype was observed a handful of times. The CDR3 DNA reads as TGCGCCAGCAGCTCCCTCCAGGGGGCGGGTGGAGAGCAGTACTTC. It translates to CASSSLQGAGGEQYF. The J gene is TRBJ2-7, the V gene TRBV5-1; 8 bases line up with TRBD1. V gave up 3 bases and J gave up 7 bases; unmatched junction bases: 12. CDR3 length: 15 residues. Germline CDR1 is SGHRS and CDR2 is YFSETQ.

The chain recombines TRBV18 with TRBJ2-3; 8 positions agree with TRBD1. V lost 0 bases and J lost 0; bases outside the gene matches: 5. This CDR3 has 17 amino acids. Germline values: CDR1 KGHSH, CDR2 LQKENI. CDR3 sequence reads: CASSPPRTGPSTDTQYF. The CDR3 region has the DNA TGTGCCAGCTCACCACCTCGGACAGGGCCTAGCACAGATACGCAGTATTTT.

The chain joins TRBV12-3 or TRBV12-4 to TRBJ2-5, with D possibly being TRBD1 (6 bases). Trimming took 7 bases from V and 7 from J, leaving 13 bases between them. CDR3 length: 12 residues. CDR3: CASNHRDGTQYF. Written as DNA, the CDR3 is TGTGCCAGCAACCACAGGGATGGGACCCAGTACTTC.

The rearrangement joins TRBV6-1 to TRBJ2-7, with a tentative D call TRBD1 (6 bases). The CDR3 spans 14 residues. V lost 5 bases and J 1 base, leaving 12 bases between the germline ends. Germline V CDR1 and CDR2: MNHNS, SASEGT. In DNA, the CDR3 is TGTGCCAGCAGTTCGACAGGTCTGTCCTACGAGCAGTACTTC. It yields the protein CASSSTGLSYEQYF.

The CDR3 DNA follows: TGTGCCAGCTCACCACCGGGACAAGCGAACACCGGGGAGCTGTTTTTT. It codes for CASSPPGQANTGELFF. The genes are TRBV18 and TRBJ2-2; D perhaps matches TRBD1 (6 bases). Trimming stripped 0 bases from V and 0 bases from J, with 8 bases between. The CDR3 extends over 16 amino acids. Germline V gene data show CDR1 as KGHSH and CDR2 as LQKENI. The full variable domain, in which reference TRBV18 and TRBJ2-2 provide the parts outside the CDR3, is NAGVMQNPRHLVRRRGQEARLRCSPMKGHSHVYWYRQLPEEGLKFMVYLQKENIIDESGMPKERFSAEFPKEGPSILRIQQVVRGDSAAYFCASSPPGQANTGELFFGEGSRLTVL.

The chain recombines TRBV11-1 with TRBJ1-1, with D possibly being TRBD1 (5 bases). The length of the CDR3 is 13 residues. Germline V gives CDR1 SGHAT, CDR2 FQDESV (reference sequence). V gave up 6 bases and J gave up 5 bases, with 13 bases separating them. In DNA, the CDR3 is TGTGCCAGCAGTCATTCCGAGGGGACTGAAGCTTTCTTT. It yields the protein CASSHSEGTEAFF.

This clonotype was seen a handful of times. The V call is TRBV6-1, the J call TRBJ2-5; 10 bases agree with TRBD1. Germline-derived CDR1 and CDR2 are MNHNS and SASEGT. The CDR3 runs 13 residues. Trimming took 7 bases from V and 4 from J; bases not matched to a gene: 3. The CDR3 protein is CASMGTGVETQYF. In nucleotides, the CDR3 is TGTGCCAGCATGGGGACAGGGGTAGAGACCCAGTACTTC.

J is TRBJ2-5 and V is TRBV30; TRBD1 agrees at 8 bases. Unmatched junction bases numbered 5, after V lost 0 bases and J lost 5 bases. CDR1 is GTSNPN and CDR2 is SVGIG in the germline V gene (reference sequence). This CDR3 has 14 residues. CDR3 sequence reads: CAWSVGQGYETQYF. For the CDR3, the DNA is TGTGCCTGGAGTGTAGGACAGGGATATGAGACCCAGTACTTC.

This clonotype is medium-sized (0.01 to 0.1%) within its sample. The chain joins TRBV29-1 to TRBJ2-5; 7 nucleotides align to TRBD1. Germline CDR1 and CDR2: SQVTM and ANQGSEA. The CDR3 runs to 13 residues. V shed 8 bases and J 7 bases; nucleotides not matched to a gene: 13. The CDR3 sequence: CSTRDSLHGTQYF. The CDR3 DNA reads TGCAGCACCCGGGACAGCCTCCACGGGACCCAGTACTTC.

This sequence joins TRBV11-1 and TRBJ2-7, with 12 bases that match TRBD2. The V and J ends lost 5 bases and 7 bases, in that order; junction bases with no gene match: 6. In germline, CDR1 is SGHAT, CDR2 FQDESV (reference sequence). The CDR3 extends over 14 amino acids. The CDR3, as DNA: TGTGCCAGCAGCCTGACTAGCGGGAGAGGTGAGCAGTACTTC. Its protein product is CASSLTSGRGEQYF.

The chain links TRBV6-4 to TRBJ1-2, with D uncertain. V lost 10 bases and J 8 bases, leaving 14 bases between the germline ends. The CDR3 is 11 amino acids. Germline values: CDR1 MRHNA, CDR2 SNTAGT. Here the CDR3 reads CATQDSGGYTF. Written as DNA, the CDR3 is TGTGCCACTCAGGACTCCGGGGGCTACACCTTC.

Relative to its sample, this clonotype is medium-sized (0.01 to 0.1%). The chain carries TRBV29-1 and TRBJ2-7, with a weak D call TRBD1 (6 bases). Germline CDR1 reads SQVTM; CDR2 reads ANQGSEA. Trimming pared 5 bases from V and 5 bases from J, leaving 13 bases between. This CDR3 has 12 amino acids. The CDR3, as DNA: TGCAGCGTTTCACAGGGCTGGAACGAGCAGTACTTC. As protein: CSVSQGWNEQYF.

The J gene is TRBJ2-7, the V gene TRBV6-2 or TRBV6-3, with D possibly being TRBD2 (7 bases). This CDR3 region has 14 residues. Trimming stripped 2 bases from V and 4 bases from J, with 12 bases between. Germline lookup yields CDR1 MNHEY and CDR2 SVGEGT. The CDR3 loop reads CASSYGGAGYEQYF. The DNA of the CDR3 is TGTGCCAGCAGTTACGGGGGGGCGGGATACGAGCAGTACTTC.

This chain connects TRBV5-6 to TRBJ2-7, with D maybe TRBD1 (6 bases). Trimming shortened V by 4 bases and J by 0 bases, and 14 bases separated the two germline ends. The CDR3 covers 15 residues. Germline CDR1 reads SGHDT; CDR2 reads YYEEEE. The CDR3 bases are TGTGCCAGCAGCCCGGTAGGACAGTCCTCCTACGAGCAGTACTTC. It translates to CASSPVGQSSYEQYF. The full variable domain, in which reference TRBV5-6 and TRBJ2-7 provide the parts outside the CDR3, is DAGVTQSPTHLIKTRGQQVTLRCSPKSGHDTVSWYQQALGQGPQFIFQYYEEEERQRGNFPDRFSGHQFPNYSSELNVNALLLGDSALYLCASSPVGQSSYEQYFGPGTRLTVT.

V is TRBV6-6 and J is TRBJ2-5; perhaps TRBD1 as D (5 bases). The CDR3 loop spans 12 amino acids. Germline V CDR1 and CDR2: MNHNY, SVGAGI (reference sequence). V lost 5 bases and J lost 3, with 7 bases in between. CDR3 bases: TGTGCCAGCAGTCCCAGGGAAGAGACCCAGTACTTC. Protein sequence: CASSPREETQYF.

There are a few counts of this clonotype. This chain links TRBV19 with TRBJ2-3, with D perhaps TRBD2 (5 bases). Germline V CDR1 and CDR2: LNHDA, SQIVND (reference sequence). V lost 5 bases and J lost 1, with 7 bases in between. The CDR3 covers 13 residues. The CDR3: CASSSGGTDTQYF. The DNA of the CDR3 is TGTGCCAGTAGTTCCGGGGGCACAGATACGCAGTATTTT. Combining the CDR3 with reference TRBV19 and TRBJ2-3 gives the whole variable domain DGGITQSPKYLFRKEGQNVTLSCEQNLNHDAMYWYRQDPGQGLRLIYYSQIVNDFQKGDIAEGYSVSREKKESFPLTVTSAQKNPTAFYLCASSSGGTDTQYFGPGTRLTVL.